This TCR beta chain was identified during a study of beta chain features in type 1 diabetes (dated by TCRdb to 2017 to 2018). Regarding the research as a whole: No differences in mean age, gender distribution, total cell number or subset yield were found between patients and healthy donors. Naive and central memory subsets were obtained from all 30 or so donors, but regulatory and stem cell-like memory subsets were isolated from only 8 patients and about 8 healthy donors. In the study, TCRB repertoires of sorted circulating CD4+ T cell subsets from recently diagnosed type 1 diabetes patients were compared with those of matched healthy donors. A total of approximately 100 million sorted cells were examined across all samples, and the number of cells per subset was strongly correlated with RNA yield. Points the paper makes about the study in general: The naive, central memory and regulatory TCRB repertoires appeared to resemble one another more closely among patients than among healthy donors. In all four CD4+ subsets, TCRB CDR3 length was moderately but significantly shorter in type 1 diabetes patients. Fewer insertions and more nucleotide deletions at VDJ recombination sites were observed in patients with type 1 diabetes, implying thymic rearrangement abnormalities. HLA sub-analyses involved small numbers of individuals, so any influence of HLA type on TCRB rearrangement remained unresolved. PCR may preferentially amplify shorter templates, but because patient and control samples were amplified and corrected together, any resulting skew would affect both groups equally. Because cDNA was sequenced instead of genomic DNA, highly expressing activated cells could be over-represented, though the groups showed no difference in activation or CD3 levels.

The entire amount of isolated RNA was reverse transcribed using the High Capacity cDNA Reverse Transcription Kit, so the sequenced TCRB transcripts were expressed ones. Deep immunoSEQ sequencing was applied to naive, central memory and regulatory T cell samples, giving an average of roughly 3.3 million total reads per sample. Sorted cells were lysed in RLT buffer and RNA was extracted with DNase-treated RNeasy Micro or Mini kits, depending on cell number. To prevent cross-contamination, every cell subset was processed on its own, while patient and healthy donor samples were processed together. Using the immunoSEQ multiplex PCR, TCRB sequences were amplified from cDNA into 87-bp fragments spanning the CDR3 region. Amplicons were sequenced on the Illumina HiSeq platform. On the authors' methods: PCR bias was corrected computationally using synthetic template baselines, and reads within Hamming distance 2 were collapsed, with unmergeable singletons discarded. By aligning reads against IMGT, V, D and J genes, CDR3 length, and insertions or deletions at six rearrangement sites were assigned. Clonotype counts were normalized to sorted cell number within each subset before computing true diversity and Gini coefficients with the tcR R package. Repertoire sharing was quantified using the overlap coefficient calculated on TCRB nucleotide sequences. Imported from immuneACCESS, the table was reduced by TCRdb to in-frame sequences with V and J called. These copies leave out some clones; in studies compared against another copy, an unresolved V gene accounts for under half, and the cause of the remainder is not known. For V, J and clone size, that table is used; D and trimming come from the DNA. This sample comprises under 200,000 clones, around 8% of them detected only once. The ten largest clones represent approximately 0.54% of the sample.

For this chain, trimming is 3 bases at the V end and 4 bases at the J end, and the number of junction bases without a gene match is 2. The CDR3 has 13 amino acids, counting the end cysteine and phenylalanine. Only the CDR3 DNA is retained, 39 bases long and in frame from the first base. CDR1 SGDLS and CDR2 YYNGEE were looked up in the germline V gene. This clone turned up a few times. Its binding antigen is unknown. Base qualities are not recorded, but no much larger clone differs from it by a single base. From each donor, a single peripheral blood sample of around 0.12 L on average was drawn into heparinised tubes. Naive, central memory, regulatory and stem cell-like memory CD4+ T cells were sorted on a BD FACSAria II using a panel including CD45RO, CCR7, CD25, CD127, CD95 and CD27. Every sorted population had a purity above 95%. PBMCs were isolated immediately by Lymphoprep density gradient centrifugation and stained directly without culture. To minimize batch effects, samples were stained and sorted in pairs, one healthy donor with one patient per experiment.

The receptor was derived from a woman between 18 and 29 years old with type 1 diabetes. The V gene is TRBV9 and the J gene is TRBJ2-7, with 9 bases in between that match TRBD1. Sequenced input: central memory CD4+ T cells from blood. The sequenced DNA is TGTGCCAGCAGCGGGACAGGGGATTACGAGCAGTACTTC. This translates into CASSGTGDYEQYF.